A selection of T cell receptor beta chains follows, all from one sample in a study of T cells in Graves' hyperthyroidism and ophthalmopathy. TCRdb re-called the multiplex PCR reads with MiXCR, one entry per CDR3 protein. The data contain a few hundred thousand distinct CDR3 sequences, about 15% of them singletons. Material: blood. All receptors come from a woman aged 25 to 39 with Graves' ophthalmopathy. CDR3s include the opening cysteine and the closing phenylalanine or tryptophan. Each record gives: V gene, CDR3 length, J gene, clone size, D gene, CDR3 DNA, CDR3 protein. The D gene is left open where the match is weak. Clone size is not always given. Where it is, it says once, few, many or a class for expanded clones.

v_gene: TRBV6-2/TRBV6-3
len: 14
j_gene: TRBJ1-2
abundance: few
d_gene: NA
CDR3nt: TGTGCCAGCAACGACGTGGGGAAAAACTATGGCTACACCTTC
CDR3aa: CASNDVGKNYGYTF

v_gene: TRBV30
len: 14
j_gene: TRBJ2-7
abundance: many
d_gene: NA
CDR3nt: TGTGCCTGGACCCCCCCCGAGGGATCATCCGAGCAGTACTTC
CDR3aa: CAWTPPEGSSEQYF

v_gene: TRBV20-1
len: 15
j_gene: TRBJ2-5
abundance: NA
d_gene: TRBD2
CDR3nt: TGCAGTGCGCCCGGGACTAGCGGGGGGGCGGAGACCCAGTACTTC
CDR3aa: CSAPGTSGGAETQYF

v_gene: TRBV20-1
len: 13
j_gene: TRBJ1-2
abundance: NA
d_gene: NA
CDR3nt: TGCAGTGCTACCAGGGAGGGAGGCTATGGCTACACCTTC
CDR3aa: CSATREGGYGYTF

v_gene: TRBV18
len: 15
j_gene: TRBJ1-1
abundance: many
d_gene: NA
CDR3nt: TGTGCCAGCTCACAATCAAGGACAGCGAACACTGAAGCTTTCTTT
CDR3aa: CASSQSRTANTEAFF

v_gene: TRBV9
len: 15
j_gene: TRBJ2-1
abundance: NA
d_gene: TRBD2
CDR3nt: TGTGCCAGCAGCGTACGAGAGCGGGGGGACAATGAGCAGTTCTTC
CDR3aa: CASSVRERGDNEQFF

v_gene: TRBV18
len: 15
j_gene: TRBJ1-5
abundance: many
d_gene: NA
CDR3nt: TGTGCCAGCTCCCCTGAAGGGTCCCAGAGTCAGCCCCAGCATTTT
CDR3aa: CASSPEGSQSQPQHF

v_gene: TRBV20-1
len: 13
j_gene: TRBJ1-6
abundance: many
d_gene: NA
CDR3nt: TGCAGTGCTAGCCCTGAATGGAATTCACCCCTCCACTTT
CDR3aa: CSASPEWNSPLHF

v_gene: TRBV20-1
len: 14
j_gene: TRBJ1-1
abundance: many
d_gene: NA
CDR3nt: TGCAGTGCTAGAGAACAGCCAGTGAACACTGAAGCTTTCTTT
CDR3aa: CSAREQPVNTEAFF

v_gene: TRBV24-1
len: 12
j_gene: TRBJ2-7
abundance: NA
d_gene: NA
CDR3nt: TGTGCCACCAGTGATTTTCTGGGGGAGCAGTACTTC
CDR3aa: CATSDFLGEQYF

v_gene: TRBV5-5
len: 19
j_gene: TRBJ2-3
abundance: NA
d_gene: NA
CDR3nt: TGTGCCAGCAGCACTTGGTTCCCCCACTCAGGGTCGCCCGAAGATACGCAGTATTTT
CDR3aa: CASSTWFPHSGSPEDTQYF

v_gene: TRBV30
len: 14
j_gene: TRBJ2-7
abundance: many
d_gene: TRBD1
CDR3nt: TGTGCCTGGAGTGCCGGGACAGGGTATGGCGAGCAGTACTTC
CDR3aa: CAWSAGTGYGEQYF

v_gene: TRBV10-3
len: 14
j_gene: TRBJ2-6
abundance: many
d_gene: NA
CDR3nt: TGTGCCATCAGTGGTGGGACCGGGGCCAACGTCCTGACTTTC
CDR3aa: CAISGGTGANVLTF

v_gene: TRBV2
len: 12
j_gene: TRBJ2-7
abundance: NA
d_gene: NA
CDR3nt: TGTGCCAGCAGGGTCACTAGCTACGAGCAGTACTTC
CDR3aa: CASRVTSYEQYF

v_gene: TRBV28
len: 14
j_gene: TRBJ2-5
abundance: many
d_gene: TRBD1
CDR3nt: TGTGCCAGCAGTTCGACAGGGGGCGAAGAGACCCAGTACTTC
CDR3aa: CASSSTGGEETQYF

v_gene: TRBV27
len: 18
j_gene: TRBJ2-2
abundance: many
d_gene: NA
CDR3nt: TGTGCCAGCGCGGGGCGAAACCTTAGGAGGGGAAAGACCGGGGAGCTGTTTTTT
CDR3aa: CASAGRNLRRGKTGELFF

v_gene: TRBV7-6
len: 16
j_gene: TRBJ2-5
abundance: many
d_gene: TRBD2
CDR3nt: TGTGCCAGCAGCTTAACTAGCGGGGGATCGCGAGAGACCCAGTACTTC
CDR3aa: CASSLTSGGSRETQYF

v_gene: TRBV12-3/TRBV12-4
len: 15
j_gene: TRBJ1-5
abundance: many
d_gene: NA
CDR3nt: TGTGCCAGCAGCCCCGGGCAGGCTAGCAATCAGCCCCAGCATTTT
CDR3aa: CASSPGQASNQPQHF

v_gene: TRBV15
len: 15
j_gene: TRBJ1-4
abundance: many
d_gene: NA
CDR3nt: TGTGCCACCAGCAGGGTAGGGAGCCCTAATGAAAAACTGTTTTTT
CDR3aa: CATSRVGSPNEKLFF

v_gene: TRBV3-1
len: 18
j_gene: TRBJ2-1
abundance: many
d_gene: NA
CDR3nt: TGTGCCAGCAGCCACTGGTTAAAGGCCACCCTCCAATACAATGAGCAGTTCTTC
CDR3aa: CASSHWLKATLQYNEQFF

v_gene: TRBV27
len: 14
j_gene: TRBJ1-2
abundance: many
d_gene: NA
CDR3nt: TGTGCCAGCCTACCCTCGGGGGGGAGTGGGGGCTACACCTTC
CDR3aa: CASLPSGGSGGYTF

v_gene: TRBV6-2/TRBV6-3
len: 16
j_gene: TRBJ1-5
abundance: many
d_gene: TRBD1
CDR3nt: TGTGCCAGCAGTTTCGAGAGGACAGGCGGTAGGCAGCCCCAGCATTTT
CDR3aa: CASSFERTGGRQPQHF

v_gene: TRBV9
len: 14
j_gene: TRBJ1-2
abundance: NA
d_gene: NA
CDR3nt: TGTGCCAGCAGCGTAGAGCACAGGGACTATGGCTACACCTTC
CDR3aa: CASSVEHRDYGYTF

v_gene: TRBV20-1
len: 14
j_gene: TRBJ2-3
abundance: many
d_gene: TRBD2
CDR3nt: TGCAGTGCTAGACTAGCGGGGGTAGCAGATACGCAGTATTTT
CDR3aa: CSARLAGVADTQYF

v_gene: TRBV5-1
len: 15
j_gene: TRBJ1-1
abundance: many
d_gene: TRBD1
CDR3nt: TGCGCCAGCAGCAGGACAGGGAACATGAACACTGAAGCTTTCTTT
CDR3aa: CASSRTGNMNTEAFF

v_gene: TRBV2
len: 15
j_gene: TRBJ1-5
abundance: many
d_gene: TRBD1
CDR3nt: TGTGCCAGCACCACGGACAGGGGGAGGAATCAGCCCCAGCATTTT
CDR3aa: CASTTDRGRNQPQHF

v_gene: TRBV5-1
len: 18
j_gene: TRBJ2-5
abundance: few
d_gene: TRBD2
CDR3nt: TGCGCCAGCAGCTTGGGTCCCGCTAGCGGGGGGGCCCAAGAGACCCAGTACTTC
CDR3aa: CASSLGPASGGAQETQYF

v_gene: TRBV6-1
len: 11
j_gene: TRBJ1-4
abundance: many
d_gene: TRBD1
CDR3nt: TGTGCCAGCATCGACAGGGGAAAACTGTTTTTT
CDR3aa: CASIDRGKLFF

v_gene: TRBV3-1
len: 16
j_gene: TRBJ2-5
abundance: many
d_gene: TRBD2
CDR3nt: TGTGCCAGCAGCCAACCCCCAGCGGGGGGCGGGAAGACCCAGTACTTC
CDR3aa: CASSQPPAGGGKTQYF

v_gene: TRBV7-9
len: 14
j_gene: TRBJ2-5
abundance: few
d_gene: NA
CDR3nt: TGTGCCAGCAGCTTTTGGGGTATTGAAGAGACCCAGTACTTC
CDR3aa: CASSFWGIEETQYF

v_gene: TRBV7-2
len: 13
j_gene: TRBJ2-3
abundance: many
d_gene: NA
CDR3nt: TGTGCCAGCAGCCTAGCTACCGCAGATACGCAGTATTTT
CDR3aa: CASSLATADTQYF

v_gene: TRBV2
len: 17
j_gene: TRBJ2-3
abundance: NA
d_gene: TRBD2
CDR3nt: TGTGCCAGCAGTGGAGGAGGGACTAGCGGGAGTCTCGCCGCGCAGTATTTT
CDR3aa: CASSGGGTSGSLAAQYF

v_gene: TRBV18
len: 15
j_gene: TRBJ1-5
abundance: many
d_gene: NA
CDR3nt: TGTGCCAGCTCACAAGTAGAGTATAGCAATCAGCCCCAGCATTTT
CDR3aa: CASSQVEYSNQPQHF

v_gene: TRBV7-9
len: 13
j_gene: TRBJ1-4
abundance: few
d_gene: NA
CDR3nt: TGTGCCAGCAGAATAGACAGGAATGAAAAACTGTTTTTT
CDR3aa: CASRIDRNEKLFF

v_gene: TRBV6-1
len: 16
j_gene: TRBJ2-2
abundance: few
d_gene: NA
CDR3nt: TGTGCCAGCACCAAGTCCGGGGACGGGAACACCGGGGAGCTGTTTTTT
CDR3aa: CASTKSGDGNTGELFF

v_gene: TRBV19
len: 18
j_gene: TRBJ2-5
abundance: NA
d_gene: TRBD1
CDR3nt: TGTGCCAGTAGTATAGATCTATCAGGGACAGGCACTCAAGAGACCCAGTACTTC
CDR3aa: CASSIDLSGTGTQETQYF

v_gene: TRBV18
len: 16
j_gene: TRBJ1-2
abundance: many
d_gene: NA
CDR3nt: TGTGCCAGCTCAGGACTTCAGGTGCAATTTAGCATTGGCTACACCTTC
CDR3aa: CASSGLQVQFSIGYTF

v_gene: TRBV28
len: 13
j_gene: TRBJ2-7
abundance: many
d_gene: NA
CDR3nt: TGTGCCAGCAGTTTTGGTGTTATAGGGGTGCAGTACTTC
CDR3aa: CASSFGVIGVQYF

v_gene: TRBV15
len: 13
j_gene: TRBJ1-5
abundance: few
d_gene: NA
CDR3nt: TGTGCCACCAGCAGATACGACAATCAGCCCCAGCATTTT
CDR3aa: CATSRYDNQPQHF

v_gene: TRBV3-1
len: 16
j_gene: TRBJ2-2
abundance: many
d_gene: NA
CDR3nt: TGTGCCAGCAGCCCAGTTTCGGGGGGCCACACCGGGGAGCTGTTTTTT
CDR3aa: CASSPVSGGHTGELFF

v_gene: TRBV9
len: 15
j_gene: TRBJ2-1
abundance: once
d_gene: NA
CDR3nt: TGTGCCAGCAGCCCCCGGGACTCGTGGCGTAATGAGCATTTCTTC
CDR3aa: CASSPRDSWRNEHFF

v_gene: TRBV6-1
len: 14
j_gene: TRBJ2-7
abundance: many
d_gene: TRBD1
CDR3nt: TGTGCCAGCAGGAAGACAGGGGGAACCTACGAGCAGTACTTC
CDR3aa: CASRKTGGTYEQYF